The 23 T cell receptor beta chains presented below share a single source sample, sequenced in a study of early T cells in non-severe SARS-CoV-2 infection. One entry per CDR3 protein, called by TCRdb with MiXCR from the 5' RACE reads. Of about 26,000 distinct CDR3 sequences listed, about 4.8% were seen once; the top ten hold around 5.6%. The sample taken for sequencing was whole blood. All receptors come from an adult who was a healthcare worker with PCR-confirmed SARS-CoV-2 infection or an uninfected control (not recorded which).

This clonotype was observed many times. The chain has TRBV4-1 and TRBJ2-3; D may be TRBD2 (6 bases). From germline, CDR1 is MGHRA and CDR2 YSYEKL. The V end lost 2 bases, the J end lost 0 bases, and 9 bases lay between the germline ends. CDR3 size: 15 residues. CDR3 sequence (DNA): TGCGCCAGCAGCCAATTTGCGGGGAGCACAGATACGCAGTATTTT. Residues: CASSQFAGSTDTQYF.

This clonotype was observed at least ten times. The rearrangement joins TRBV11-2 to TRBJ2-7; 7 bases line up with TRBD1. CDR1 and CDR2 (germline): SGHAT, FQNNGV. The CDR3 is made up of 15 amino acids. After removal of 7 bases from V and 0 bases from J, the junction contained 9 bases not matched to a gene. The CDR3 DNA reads TGTGCCAGCACCCAGTTGACAGGGAGCTCCTACGAGCAGTACTTC. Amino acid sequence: CASTQLTGSSYEQYF.

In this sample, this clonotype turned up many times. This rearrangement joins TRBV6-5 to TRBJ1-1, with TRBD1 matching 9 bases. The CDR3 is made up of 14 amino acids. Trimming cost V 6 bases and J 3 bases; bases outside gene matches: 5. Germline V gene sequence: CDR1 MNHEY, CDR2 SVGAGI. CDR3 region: CASRLDRGDTEAFF. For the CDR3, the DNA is TGTGCCAGCAGATTGGACAGGGGAGACACTGAAGCTTTCTTT.

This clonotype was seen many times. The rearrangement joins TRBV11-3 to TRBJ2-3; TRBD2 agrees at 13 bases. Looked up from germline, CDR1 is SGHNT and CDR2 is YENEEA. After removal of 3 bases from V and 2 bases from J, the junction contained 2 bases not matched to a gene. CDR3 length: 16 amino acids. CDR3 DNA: TGTGCCAGCAGCTTGGGACTAGCGGGGACCACAGATACGCAGTATTTT. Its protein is CASSLGLAGTTDTQYF.

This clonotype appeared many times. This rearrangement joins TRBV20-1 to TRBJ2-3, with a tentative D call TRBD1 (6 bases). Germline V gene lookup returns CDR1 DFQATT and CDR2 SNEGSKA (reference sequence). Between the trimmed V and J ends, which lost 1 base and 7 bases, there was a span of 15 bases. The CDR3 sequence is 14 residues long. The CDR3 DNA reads TGCAGTGCTAGAGGGGAAAACTGGGGGCATACGCAGTATTTT. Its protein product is CSARGENWGHTQYF.

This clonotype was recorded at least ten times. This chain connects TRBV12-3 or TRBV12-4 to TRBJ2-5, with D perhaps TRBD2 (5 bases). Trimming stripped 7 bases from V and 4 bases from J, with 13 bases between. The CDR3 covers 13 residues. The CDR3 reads CASTPLGRETQYF. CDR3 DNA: TGTGCCAGCACCCCACTAGGGAGAGAGACCCAGTACTTC.

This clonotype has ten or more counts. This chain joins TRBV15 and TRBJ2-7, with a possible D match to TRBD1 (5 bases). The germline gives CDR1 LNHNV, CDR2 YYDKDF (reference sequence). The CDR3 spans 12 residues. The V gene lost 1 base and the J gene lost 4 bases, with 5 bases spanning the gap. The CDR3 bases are TGTGCCACCAGCAGAGCAGGGTACGAGCAGTACTTC. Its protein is CATSRAGYEQYF.

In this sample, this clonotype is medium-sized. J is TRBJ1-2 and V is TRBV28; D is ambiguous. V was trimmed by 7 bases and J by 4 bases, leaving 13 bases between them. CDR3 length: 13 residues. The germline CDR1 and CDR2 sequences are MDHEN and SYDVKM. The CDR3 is CASTRSSSYGYTF. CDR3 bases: TGTGCCAGCACCCGCTCATCCAGCTATGGCTACACCTTC.

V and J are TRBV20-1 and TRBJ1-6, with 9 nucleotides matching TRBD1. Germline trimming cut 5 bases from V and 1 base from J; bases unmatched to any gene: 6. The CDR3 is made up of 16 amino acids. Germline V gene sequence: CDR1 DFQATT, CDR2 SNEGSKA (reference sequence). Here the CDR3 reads CSARRTGESYNSPLHF. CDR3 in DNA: TGCAGTGCTCGCCGGACAGGGGAATCCTATAATTCACCCCTCCACTTT.

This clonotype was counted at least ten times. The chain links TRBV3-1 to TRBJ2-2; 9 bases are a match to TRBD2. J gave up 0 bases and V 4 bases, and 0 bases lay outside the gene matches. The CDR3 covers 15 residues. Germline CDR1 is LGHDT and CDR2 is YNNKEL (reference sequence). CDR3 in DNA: TGTGCCAGCAGCCGACTAGCGGCGAACACCGGGGAGCTGTTTTTT. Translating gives CASSRLAANTGELFF.

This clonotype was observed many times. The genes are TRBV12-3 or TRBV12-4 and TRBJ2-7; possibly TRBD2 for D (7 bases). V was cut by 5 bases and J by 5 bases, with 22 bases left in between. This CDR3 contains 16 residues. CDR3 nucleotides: TGTGCCAGCAGTCCCCAAATAGGGGGGGATGAGAACGAGCAGTACTTC. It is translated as CASSPQIGGDENEQYF.

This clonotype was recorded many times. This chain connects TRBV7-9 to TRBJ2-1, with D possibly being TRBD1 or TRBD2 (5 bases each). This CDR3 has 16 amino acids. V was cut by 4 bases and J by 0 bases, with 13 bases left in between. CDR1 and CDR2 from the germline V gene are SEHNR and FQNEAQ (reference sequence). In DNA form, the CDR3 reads TGTGCCAGCAGCTCACGGGACGGCAGCTCCTACAATGAGCAGTTCTTC. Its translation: CASSSRDGSSYNEQFF.

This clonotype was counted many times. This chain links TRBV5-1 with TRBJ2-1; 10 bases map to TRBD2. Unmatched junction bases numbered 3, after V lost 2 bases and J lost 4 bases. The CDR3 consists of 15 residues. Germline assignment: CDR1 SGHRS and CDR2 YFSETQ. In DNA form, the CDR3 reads TGCGCCAGCAGCTTACTTAGCGGGGGGTACAATGAGCAGTTCTTC. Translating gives CASSLLSGGYNEQFF.

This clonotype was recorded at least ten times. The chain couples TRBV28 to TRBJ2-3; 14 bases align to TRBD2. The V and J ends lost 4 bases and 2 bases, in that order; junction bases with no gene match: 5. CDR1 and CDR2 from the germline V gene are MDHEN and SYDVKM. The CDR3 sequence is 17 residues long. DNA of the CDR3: TGTGCCAGCAGTTCTCTGACTAGCGGGGGGGCCACAGATACGCAGTATTTT. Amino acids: CASSSLTSGGATDTQYF.

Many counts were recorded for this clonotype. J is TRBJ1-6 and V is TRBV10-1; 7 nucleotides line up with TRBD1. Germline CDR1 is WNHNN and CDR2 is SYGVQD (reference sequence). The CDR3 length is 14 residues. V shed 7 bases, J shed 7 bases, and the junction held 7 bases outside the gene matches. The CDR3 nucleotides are TGCGCCAGCACCGAGGACAGGATCAATTCACCCCTCCACTTT. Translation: CASTEDRINSPLHF.

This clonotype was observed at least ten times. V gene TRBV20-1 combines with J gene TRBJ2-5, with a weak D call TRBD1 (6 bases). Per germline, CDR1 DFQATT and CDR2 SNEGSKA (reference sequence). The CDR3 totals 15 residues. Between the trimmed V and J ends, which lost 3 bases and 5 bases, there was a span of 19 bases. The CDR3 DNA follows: TGCAGTGCTAGCCCTAAAAAAGACAGGTCGGAGACCCAGTACTTC. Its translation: CSASPKKDRSETQYF.

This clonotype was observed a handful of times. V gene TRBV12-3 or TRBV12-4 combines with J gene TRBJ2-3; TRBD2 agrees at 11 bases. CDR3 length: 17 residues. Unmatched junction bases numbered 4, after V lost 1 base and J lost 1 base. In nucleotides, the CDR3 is TGTGCCAGCAGTTTAGTAGAACTAGCGGGGGGCACAGATACGCAGTATTTT. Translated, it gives CASSLVELAGGTDTQYF.

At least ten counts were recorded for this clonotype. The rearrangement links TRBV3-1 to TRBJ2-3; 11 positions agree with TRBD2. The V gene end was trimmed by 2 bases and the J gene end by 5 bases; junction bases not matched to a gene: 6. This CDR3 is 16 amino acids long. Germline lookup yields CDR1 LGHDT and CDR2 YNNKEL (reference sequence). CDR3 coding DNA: TGTGCCAGCAGCCAACAATTAGCGGGGGGGCTAGATACGCAGTATTTT. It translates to CASSQQLAGGLDTQYF.

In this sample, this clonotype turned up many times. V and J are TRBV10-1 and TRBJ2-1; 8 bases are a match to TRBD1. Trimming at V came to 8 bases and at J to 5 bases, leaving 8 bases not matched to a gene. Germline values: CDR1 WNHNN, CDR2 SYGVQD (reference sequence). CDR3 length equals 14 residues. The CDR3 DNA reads TGCGCCAGCGGGTCGCGGGACAGGAACAATGAGCAGTTCTTC. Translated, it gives CASGSRDRNNEQFF.

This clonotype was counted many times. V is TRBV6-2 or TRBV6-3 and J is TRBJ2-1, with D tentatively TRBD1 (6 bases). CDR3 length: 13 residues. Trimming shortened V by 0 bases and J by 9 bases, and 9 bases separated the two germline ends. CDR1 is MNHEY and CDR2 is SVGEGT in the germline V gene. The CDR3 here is CASSYSSGAEQFF. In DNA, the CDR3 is TGTGCCAGCAGTTACTCCTCAGGGGCTGAGCAGTTCTTC.

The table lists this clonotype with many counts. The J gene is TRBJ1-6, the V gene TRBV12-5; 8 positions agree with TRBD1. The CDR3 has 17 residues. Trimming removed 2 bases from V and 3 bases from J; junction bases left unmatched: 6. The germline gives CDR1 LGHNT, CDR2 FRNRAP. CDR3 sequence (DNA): TGTGCTAGTGGTTTGCCCACAGGGGGTAGCTATAATTCACCCCTCCACTTT. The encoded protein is CASGLPTGGSYNSPLHF.

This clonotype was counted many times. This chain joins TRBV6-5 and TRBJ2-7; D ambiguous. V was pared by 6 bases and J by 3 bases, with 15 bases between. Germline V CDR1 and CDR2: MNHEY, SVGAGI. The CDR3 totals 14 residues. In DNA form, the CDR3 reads TGTGCCAGCAGCCATACTTGGGATATCTACGAGCAGTACTTC. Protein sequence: CASSHTWDIYEQYF.

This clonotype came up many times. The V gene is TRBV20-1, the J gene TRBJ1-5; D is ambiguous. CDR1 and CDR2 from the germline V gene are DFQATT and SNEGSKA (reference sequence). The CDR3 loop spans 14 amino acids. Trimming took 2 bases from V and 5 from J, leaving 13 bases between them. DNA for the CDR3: TGCAGTGCTAGACAAGGGATAGTAGATCAGCCCCAGCATTTT. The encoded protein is CSARQGIVDQPQHF.